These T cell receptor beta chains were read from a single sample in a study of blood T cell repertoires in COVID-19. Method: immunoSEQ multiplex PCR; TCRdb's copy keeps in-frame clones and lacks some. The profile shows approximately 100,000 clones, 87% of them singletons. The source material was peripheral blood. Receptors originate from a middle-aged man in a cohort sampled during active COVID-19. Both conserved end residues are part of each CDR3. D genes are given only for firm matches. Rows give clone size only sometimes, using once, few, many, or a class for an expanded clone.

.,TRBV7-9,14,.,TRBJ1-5,TGTGCCAGCAGCTCCCAGGGGTTTGGGGAGCCCCAGCATTTT,CASSSQGFGEPQHF
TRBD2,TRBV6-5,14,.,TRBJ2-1,TGTGCCAGCAGCCTAGCGGGGGGCATCAATGAGCAGTTCTTC,CASSLAGGINEQFF
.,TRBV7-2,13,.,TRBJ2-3,TGTGCCAGCAGCCTTCCTAGCACAGATACGCAGTATTTT,CASSLPSTDTQYF
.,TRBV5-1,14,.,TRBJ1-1,TGCGCCAGCAGCTCACAGGCCGGGAACACTGAAGCTTTCTTT,CASSSQAGNTEAFF
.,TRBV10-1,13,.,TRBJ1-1,TGCGCCAGCAGTCTGGACAGCCACACTGAAGCTTTCTTT,CASSLDSHTEAFF
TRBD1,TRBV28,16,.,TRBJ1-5,TGTGCCAGCAGTTTTCTGGACAGGGCTAGCAATCAGCCCCAGCATTTT,CASSFLDRASNQPQHF
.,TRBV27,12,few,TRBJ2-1,TGTGCCAGCAGACTAGGGGGCAATGAGCAGTTCTTC,CASRLGGNEQFF
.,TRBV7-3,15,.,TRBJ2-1,TGTGCCAGCAGCTTAACAGGGGACAACTACAATGAGCAGTTCTTC,CASSLTGDNYNEQFF
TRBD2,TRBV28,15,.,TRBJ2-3,TGTGCCAGCTCGACCCCGGGGGGGGGCTTGGGTACGCAGTATTTT,CASSTPGGGLGTQYF
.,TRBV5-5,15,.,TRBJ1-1,TGTGCCAGCAGCCCAGGGTTTGGGGTGAGGTCTGAAGCTTTCTTT,CASSPGFGVRSEAFF
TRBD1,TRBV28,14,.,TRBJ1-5,TGTGCCACCAAAGGGACAGGGCTGTTTCAGCCCCAGCATTTT,CATKGTGLFQPQHF
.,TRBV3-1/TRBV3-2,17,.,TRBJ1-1,TGTGCCAGCAGCCAGCCCGGGGGCGGGGGATTGAACACTGAAGCTTTCTTT,CASSQPGGGGLNTEAFF
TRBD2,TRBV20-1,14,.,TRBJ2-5,TGCAGTGCTAGTCCTAGCGGGGGGGCTGAGACCCAGTACTTC,CSASPSGGAETQYF
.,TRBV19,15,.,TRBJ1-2,TGTGCCAGTAGTCCCGAAGACAGGCTTAACTATGGCTACACCTTC,CASSPEDRLNYGYTF
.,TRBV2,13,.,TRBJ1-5,TGTGCCAGCAGTGTACAGAACAATCAGCCCCAGCATTTT,CASSVQNNQPQHF